This T cell receptor beta chain was sequenced in a study of T-cell memory formation after mild COVID-19. CDR1 is MNHNS and CDR2 is SASEGT in the germline V gene. V lost 8 bases and J 0 bases, leaving 13 bases between the germline ends. The CDR3 runs 14 residues. Study-level findings and limits: Clones that got smaller from day 15 to 85 had even CD4/CD8, while clones growing later tipped toward CD4+. Proof of SARS-CoV-2 specificity was absent for the second-wave clones that crested on day 37.

From 5'RACE with constant-segment primers came TCR alpha and TCR beta cDNA libraries that carried sample barcodes and UMIs. One entry per CDR3 protein, called by TCRdb with MiXCR from the 5' RACE reads. Of some 68,000 distinct CDR3 sequences in the sample, over 15% are singletons; the top ten hold 25% to 35%. Note on this clonotype: Its antigen remains unknown.

The sequenced sample was PBMCs or a T cell subset sorted from them (not recorded which). The chain has TRBV6-1 and TRBJ2-5; D is perhaps TRBD2 (6 bases). The sequence derives from an adult woman who had mild COVID-19 (a few samples of this study predate the infection). Cell type and time point are not known. The CDR3 spells CASWARDYQETQYF. For the CDR3, the DNA is TGTGCCAGCTGGGCCCGGGACTACCAAGAGACCCAGTACTTC.